One sample yielded the 25 T cell receptor beta chains listed below, sequenced in a study of blood T cell repertoires in COVID-19. Only in-frame clones appear in the TCRdb table, and some are missing; sequencing was by immunoSEQ multiplex PCR. Of 150,000 to 200,000 clones in the sample, about 89% were seen once. The material sequenced was peripheral blood. Receptors were obtained from a man aged 35-49 years with active or convalescent COVID-19.

This clone was seen once. This CDR3 is CASSFLRGPGDGYTF. DNA for the CDR3: TGTGCCAGTAGTTTCCTCAGGGGGCCGGGGGATGGCTACACCTTC. The rearrangement links TRBV19 to TRBJ1-2; TRBD1 agrees at 8 bases. The V gene's germline CDR1 is LNHDA and CDR2 SQIVND (reference sequence). V lost 5 bases and J lost 6; bases outside the gene matches: 11. The CDR3 has 15 residues.

The J gene is TRBJ2-3, the V gene TRBV10-1; 8 bases are shared with TRBD2. Germline V gene data show CDR1 as WNHNN and CDR2 as SYGVQD (reference sequence). The CDR3 runs 14 residues. Germline trimming cut 3 bases from V and 6 bases from J; bases unmatched to any gene: 5. The CDR3 here is CASSEAGALDTQYF. For the CDR3, the DNA is TGCGCCAGCAGTGAAGCGGGGGCATTGGATACGCAGTATTTT.

The rearrangement links TRBV9 to TRBJ1-2; D gene ambiguous. V lost 3 bases and J lost 0, with 12 bases in between. CDR1 and CDR2 from the germline V gene are SGDLS and YYNGEE. CDR3 length: 15 amino acids. The CDR3 spells CASSASGRANYGYTF. The CDR3, as DNA: TGTGCCAGCAGCGCCAGTGGTCGGGCTAACTATGGCTACACCTTC. The full variable domain, its missing parts supplied by reference TRBV9 and TRBJ1-2, is DSGVTQTPKHLITATGQRVTLRCSPRSGDLSVYWYQQSLDQGLQFLIQYYNGEERAKGNILERFSAQQFPDLHSELNLSSLELGDSALYFCASSASGRANYGYTFGSGTRLTVV.

The V gene is TRBV5-4, the J gene TRBJ2-7, with D tentatively TRBD1 (6 bases). CDR1 is SGHNT and CDR2 is YYREEE in the germline V gene (reference sequence). Trimming cost V 3 bases and J 4 bases, with 17 bases left between them. This CDR3 comprises 15 residues. As DNA, the CDR3 is TGTGCCAGCAGCTCTGGGGGACATAATACGTACGAGCAGTACTTC. The encoded protein is CASSSGGHNTYEQYF.

In its sample, this clone was seen once. The CDR3 nucleotides are TGTGCCAGCAGTGAGGCGCTAGCTTCCGCAGATACGCAGTATTTT. Its translation is CASSEALASADTQYF. This chain links TRBV6-1 with TRBJ2-3; TRBD2 is a possible D gene (5 bases). Per the germline V gene, CDR1 is MNHNS and CDR2 is SASEGT. The CDR3 sequence is 15 residues long. V lost 3 bases to trimming and J lost 4 bases, with 14 bases between them.

The V and J genes are TRBV18 and TRBJ1-3, with D possibly matching TRBD1 (5 bases). V was clipped by 3 bases and J by 4 bases, with 19 bases between them. The germline V gene has CDR1 KGHSH and CDR2 LQKENI. There are 17 residues in the CDR3. In DNA form, the CDR3 reads TGTGCCAGCTCACCGGCCGGGACTTCCAGTGCAGGAAACACCATATATTTT. It is translated as CASSPAGTSSAGNTIYF.

This chain joins TRBV5-4 and TRBJ1-1; no reliable D call. Germline V gene sequence: CDR1 SGHNT, CDR2 YYREEE (reference sequence). CDR3 length: 13 amino acids. V was clipped by 0 bases and J by 7 bases, with 10 bases between them. The CDR3 spells CASSLAGGNEAFF. The CDR3 DNA is TGTGCCAGCAGCTTGGCGGGCGGGAATGAAGCTTTCTTT.

The chain joins TRBV6-5 to TRBJ1-2, with TRBD1 identical over 7 bases. This CDR3 has 14 amino acids. J gave up 6 bases and V 0 bases, and 4 bases lay outside the gene matches. Per the germline V gene, CDR1 is MNHEY and CDR2 is SVGAGI. The CDR3 is CASSYSGTADGYTF. The CDR3 DNA is TGTGCCAGCAGTTACTCCGGGACAGCAGATGGCTACACCTTC.

This clone was detected only once. In DNA, the CDR3 is TGTGCCAGCAGCCCGGACAGGAACTATGGCTACACCTTC. Protein: CASSPDRNYGYTF. V is TRBV7-3 and J is TRBJ1-2; 7 nucleotides align to TRBD1. Germline V gene data show CDR1 as SGHTA and CDR2 as FQGTGA. This CDR3 has 13 residues. The V gene end was trimmed by 5 bases and the J gene end by 2 bases; junction bases not matched to a gene: 2.

The V call is TRBV7-6, the J call TRBJ2-7; TRBD2 matches at 12 bases. V lost 0 bases to trimming and J lost 0 bases; unmatched junction nucleotides: 9. The CDR3 loop spans 19 amino acids. CDR1 and CDR2 from the germline V gene are SGHVS and FNYEAQ. The CDR3 loop is CASSLAEGTSGFSSYEQYF. The CDR3 nucleotides are TGTGCCAGCAGCTTAGCAGAGGGGACTAGCGGGTTCAGCTCCTACGAGCAGTACTTC.

The chain has TRBV25-1 and TRBJ1-4; a weak D match, TRBD1 (5 bases). V shed 4 bases and J shed 8 bases, with 11 bases lying between them. CDR3 length: 13 amino acids. Germline-derived CDR1 and CDR2 are MGHDK and SYGVNS. The CDR3 coding sequence is TGTGCCAGCAGTGCCTGGGGGGTCGAAAAACTGTTTTTT. Translated, it gives CASSAWGVEKLFF.

V gene TRBV28 combines with J gene TRBJ2-2; the match to TRBD1 covers 10 bases. The V gene's germline CDR1 is MDHEN and CDR2 SYDVKM. CDR3 length: 13 amino acids. V dropped 10 bases and J dropped 4; count of bases not matched to a gene: 3. The CDR3 bases are TGTGCCATAGGACAGGGGGTCACCGGGGAGCTGTTTTTT. Translating gives CAIGQGVTGELFF.

The rearrangement uses TRBV9 and TRBJ1-4; perhaps TRBD1 as D (6 bases). The CDR3 loop spans 15 amino acids. Germline-derived CDR1 and CDR2 are SGDLS and YYNGEE. The V end lost 2 bases, the J end lost 7 bases, and 15 bases lay between the germline ends. The CDR3 DNA follows: TGTGCCAGCAGCGTGGCCCAGGGGCCTCCTGAAAAACTGTTTTTT. Amino acids: CASSVAQGPPEKLFF.

V gene TRBV7-3 combines with J gene TRBJ1-2, with D tentatively TRBD1 (5 bases). This CDR3 is built from 14 residues. V lost 0 bases to trimming and J lost 6 bases, with 11 bases between them. Germline CDR1 reads SGHTA; CDR2 reads FQGTGA. The CDR3 sequence is CASSLTAGWDGYTF. The DNA of the CDR3 is TGTGCCAGCAGCTTAACGGCAGGGTGGGATGGCTACACCTTC.

This clone was seen once. The rearrangement uses TRBV2 and TRBJ1-5; D not resolved. V was clipped by 6 bases and J by 4 bases, with 10 bases between them. The germline V gene encodes CDR1 SNHLY and CDR2 FYNNEI. The CDR3 length is 13 residues. The CDR3 DNA reads as TGTGCCAGCAGCCCGTCGGTGAATCAGCCCCAGCATTTT. As protein: CASSPSVNQPQHF. Complete variable domain (other parts from reference TRBV2 and TRBJ1-5): EPEVTQTPSHQVTQMGQEVILRCVPISNHLYFYWYRQILGQKVEFLVSFYNNEISEKSEIFDDQFSVERPDGSNFTLKIRSTKLEDSAMYFCASSPSVNQPQHFGDGTRLSIL.

The gene calls are TRBV7-9 and TRBJ2-7, with 10 bases identical to TRBD2. The CDR3 contains 19 residues. Germline V CDR1 and CDR2: SEHNR, FQNEAQ (reference sequence). Trimming took 1 base from V and 2 from J; bases not matched to a gene: 14. The CDR3 sequence is CASSLEAGKLAGKTYEQYF. CDR3 DNA: TGTGCCAGCAGCTTAGAGGCGGGCAAACTAGCGGGGAAAACCTACGAGCAGTACTTC.

This clone was found a few times. The chain is built from TRBV15 and TRBJ1-1; 7 bases line up with TRBD1. V shed 0 bases and J 4 bases; nucleotides not matched to a gene: 2. The germline V gene has CDR1 LNHNV and CDR2 YYDKDF (reference sequence). The CDR3 has 14 residues. CDR3 region: CATSRDSGGTEAFF. CDR3 DNA: TGTGCCACCAGCAGAGATTCAGGGGGCACTGAAGCTTTCTTT.

This sequence joins TRBV2 and TRBJ2-3; weak D call: TRBD2 (5 bases). V shed 11 bases and J shed 7 bases, with 10 bases lying between them. Germline V gene lookup returns CDR1 SNHLY and CDR2 FYNNEI. CDR3 length: 10 residues. Here the CDR3 DNA reads TGTGCCCCCGGGGAGAATACGCAGTATTTT. Encoded protein: CAPGENTQYF. The complete variable domain, with remaining parts taken from reference TRBV2 and TRBJ2-3, reads EPEVTQTPSHQVTQMGQEVILRCVPISNHLYFYWYRQILGQKVEFLVSFYNNEISEKSEIFDDQFSVERPDGSNFTLKIRSTKLEDSAMYFCAPGENTQYFGPGTRLTVL.

The CDR3 DNA follows: TGCGCCAGCAGCCAAGCTGGCAGGGGGAACACTGAAGCTTTCTTT. As protein: CASSQAGRGNTEAFF. The genes are TRBV4-3 and TRBJ1-1, with D perhaps matching TRBD1 (6 bases). The CDR3 extends over 15 amino acids. Germline V CDR1 and CDR2: LGHNA, YSLEER. Trimming pared 1 base from V and 1 base from J, leaving 10 bases between.

The chain has TRBV28 and TRBJ1-1; no definite D call. Germline V lookup: CDR1 MDHEN, CDR2 SYDVKM. CDR3 size: 13 residues. With 6 bases removed from V and 2 bases from J, the gap between germline ends came to 10 bases. This CDR3 is CASSNRLNTEAFF. CDR3 bases: TGTGCCAGCAGCAATCGGTTAAACACTGAAGCTTTCTTT.

This chain links TRBV5-1 with TRBJ1-1, with 7 bases aligning to TRBD1. J gave up 5 bases and V 0 bases, and 7 bases lay outside the gene matches. The length of the CDR3 is 15 residues. Germline V gene sequence: CDR1 SGHRS, CDR2 YFSETQ. CDR3 nucleotide sequence: TGCGCCAGCAGCTTGGAGGGGGCAAGAGGTACTGAAGCTTTCTTT. Translation: CASSLEGARGTEAFF.

This clone has just one count. For the CDR3, the DNA is TGTGCCAGCAGCTCGACAGGGGCCGACTATGGCTACACCTTC. This encodes CASSSTGADYGYTF. The V and J genes are TRBV7-3 and TRBJ1-2, with 8 bases that match TRBD1. CDR1 and CDR2 from the germline V gene are SGHTA and FQGTGA. The CDR3 consists of 14 residues. J lost 3 bases, V lost 4 bases, and 4 bases had no gene match.

The chain has TRBV6-1 and TRBJ1-2, with no clear D. CDR3 size: 12 residues. CDR1 is MNHNS, CDR2 SASEGT, per germline. V was cut by 3 bases and J by 8 bases, with 10 bases left in between. CDR3 sequence reads: CASSDGLHGYTF. In DNA, the CDR3 is TGTGCCAGCAGTGATGGACTACACGGCTACACCTTC.

V is TRBV27 and J is TRBJ1-1; the match to TRBD1 covers 10 bases. With 5 bases clipped from V and 5 bases from J, the junction kept 5 bases outside the gene matches. The CDR3 runs 14 residues. The germline gives CDR1 MNHEY, CDR2 SMNVEV (reference sequence). The CDR3 reads CASSRQGAGTEAFF. In DNA, the CDR3 is TGTGCCAGCAGTAGACAGGGGGCTGGGACTGAAGCTTTCTTT.

This sequence joins TRBV2 and TRBJ1-4, with 9 bases matching TRBD1. This CDR3 has 16 residues. V gave up 1 base and J gave up 8 bases; unmatched junction bases: 8. Germline lookup yields CDR1 SNHLY and CDR2 FYNNEI. In DNA form, the CDR3 reads TGTGCCAGCAGTGAAGTTGGACAGGGGTTAGAAGAAAAACTGTTTTTT. Translated: CASSEVGQGLEEKLFF.